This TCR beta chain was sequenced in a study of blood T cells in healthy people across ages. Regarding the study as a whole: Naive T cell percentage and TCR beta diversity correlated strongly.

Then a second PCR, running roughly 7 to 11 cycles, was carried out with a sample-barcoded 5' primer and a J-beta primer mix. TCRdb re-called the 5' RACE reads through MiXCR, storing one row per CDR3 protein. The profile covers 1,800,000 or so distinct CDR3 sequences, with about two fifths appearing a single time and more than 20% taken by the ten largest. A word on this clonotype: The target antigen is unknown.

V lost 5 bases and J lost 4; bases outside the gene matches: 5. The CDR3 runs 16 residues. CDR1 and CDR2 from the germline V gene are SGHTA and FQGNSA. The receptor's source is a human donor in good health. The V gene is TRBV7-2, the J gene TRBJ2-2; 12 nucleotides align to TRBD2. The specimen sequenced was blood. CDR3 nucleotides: TGTGCCAGCAGCCCTAGCGGGGGGGCTTCCACCGGGGAGCTGTTTTTT. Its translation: CASSPSGGASTGELFF.